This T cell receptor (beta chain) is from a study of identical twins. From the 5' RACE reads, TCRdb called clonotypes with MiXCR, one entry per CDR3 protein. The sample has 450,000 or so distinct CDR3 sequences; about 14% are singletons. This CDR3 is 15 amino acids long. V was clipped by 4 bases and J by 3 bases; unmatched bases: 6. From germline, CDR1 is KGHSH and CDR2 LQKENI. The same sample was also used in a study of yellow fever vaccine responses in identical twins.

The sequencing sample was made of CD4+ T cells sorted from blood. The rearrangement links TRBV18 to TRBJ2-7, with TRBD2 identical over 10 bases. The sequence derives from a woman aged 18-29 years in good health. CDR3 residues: CASSHPSGGRYEQYF. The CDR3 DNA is TGTGCCAGCTCACATCCTAGCGGGGGTCGCTACGAGCAGTACTTC.